Listed below are T cell receptor beta chains from one sample, sequenced in a study of blood T cell repertoires in COVID-19. This table comes from immunoSEQ multiplex PCR, and its TCRdb copy is limited to in-frame clones, with some not included. The sample shows 80,000 to 100,000 clones, 91% of them seen only once. Sequencing was done on a sample of peripheral blood. Receptors originate from a human donor with active COVID-19. The donor label of this sample is uncertain. CDR3s include the opening cysteine and the closing phenylalanine or tryptophan.

j_call: TRBJ2-7; v_call: TRBV5-1; cdr3_aa: CASSLLGHSYEQYF
j_call: TRBJ2-4; v_call: TRBV19; cdr3_aa: CASSTPGQGAENIQYF
j_call: TRBJ2-7; v_call: TRBV12-3/TRBV12-4; cdr3_aa: CASRPTVGYEQYF
j_call: TRBJ2-7; v_call: TRBV25-1; cdr3_aa: CASSGGQGPYEQYF
j_call: TRBJ1-5; v_call: TRBV6-5; cdr3_aa: CASSLSQGRNQPQHF
j_call: TRBJ1-2; v_call: TRBV6-5; cdr3_aa: CAAHGRGGYTF
j_call: TRBJ2-5; v_call: TRBV6-1; cdr3_aa: CASSEASETQYF
j_call: TRBJ1-4; v_call: TRBV7-2; cdr3_aa: CASSLDINEKLFF
j_call: TRBJ1-2; v_call: TRBV7-9; cdr3_aa: CASSLDGNYGYTF
j_call: TRBJ2-7; v_call: TRBV18; cdr3_aa: CASSPGLSSYEQYF
j_call: TRBJ2-4; v_call: TRBV28; cdr3_aa: CASSPPSREVNIQYF
j_call: TRBJ2-7; v_call: TRBV11-2; cdr3_aa: CASRDMAQGQYF
j_call: TRBJ2-5; v_call: TRBV2; cdr3_aa: CASSRSGGAVGQETQYF
j_call: TRBJ2-5; v_call: TRBV5-1; cdr3_aa: CASSPSDRGFQETQYF
j_call: TRBJ1-2; v_call: TRBV7-2; cdr3_aa: CASRLHAGGANYGYTF
j_call: TRBJ2-1; v_call: TRBV29-1; cdr3_aa: CSVDPGGRLNEQFF
j_call: TRBJ2-7; v_call: TRBV9; cdr3_aa: CASSASGTGVQEQYF
j_call: TRBJ2-1; v_call: TRBV6-5; cdr3_aa: CASGGGWHNNEQFF
j_call: TRBJ1-3; v_call: TRBV9; cdr3_aa: CASSVGQGADVSGNTIYF
j_call: TRBJ2-6; v_call: TRBV7-8; cdr3_aa: CASSTTGTGRANVLTF
j_call: TRBJ2-1; v_call: TRBV13; cdr3_aa: CASSFGASGGAIRTSEQFF
j_call: TRBJ1-2; v_call: TRBV6-5; cdr3_aa: CASSYSQTFGTYGYTF
j_call: TRBJ1-1; v_call: TRBV7-9; cdr3_aa: CASSSGPEAFF
j_call: TRBJ1-1; v_call: TRBV10-3; cdr3_aa: CAISERGRINTEAFF